Sequencing of this T cell receptor beta chain was carried out in a study of spatial heterogeneity in lung cancer. Via MiXCR, TCRdb re-called the 5' RACE reads, giving one row per CDR3 protein. Found here are about 85,000 distinct CDR3 sequences, approximately 21% of them singletons; the top ten hold 5% to 7.5%. The length of the CDR3 is 14 residues. Germline lookup yields CDR1 SEHNR and CDR2 FQNEAQ (reference sequence). V was trimmed by 1 base and J by 7 bases, leaving 8 bases between them. Notes on the study in general: TCRs found ubiquitously expanded in tumor appeared in blood more at resection than at follow-up.

This clonotype was seen repeatedly, ten times or more. Its cognate antigen is unknown. The time point was: sample taken at primary tumor resection. Sequencing covered unsorted whole RNA taken from tumor, nontumor lung or frozen PBMC. The cohort: 70 to 75 early-stage, untreated non-small cell lung cancer patients. Specimen: PBMCs, collected at surgery. V and J are TRBV7-9 and TRBJ1-6, with a possible D match to TRBD1 (5 bases). The TCR originated in a male donor with early-stage non-small cell lung cancer. Written as DNA, the CDR3 is TGTGCCAGCAGCTTAGGACAGAACAATTCACCCCTCCACTTT. This sequence encodes CASSLGQNNSPLHF.